This T cell receptor (beta chain) was sequenced in a study of T cell changes during pregnancy in multiple sclerosis. Here immunoSEQ multiplex PCR was the method, and the copy in TCRdb shows in-frame clones only, minus some. The sample lists tens of thousands of clones, about 90% occurring once. Germline loops: CDR1 LNHNV, CDR2 YYDKDF (reference sequence). CDR3 length: 15 residues. Trimming took off 8 bases at V and 0 bases at J, with 16 bases between the two ends. This rearrangement joins TRBV15 to TRBJ1-1, with D unclear. The TCR sequence derives from a female donor in good health, enrolled as a control in a pregnancy study. The sequences come from peripheral blood, collected in the first trimester of pregnancy. CDR3 nucleotides: TGTGCCACCGTTGACGGTCGACTTATGAACACTGAAGCTTTCTTT. Translated, it gives CATVDGRLMNTEAFF.